A selection of T cell receptor beta chains follows, all from one sample in a study of response to subunit inactivated influenza vaccine. TCRdb itself ran the RT-PCR reads through MiXCR, one entry per CDR3 protein. The data contain about 520,000 distinct CDR3 sequences, approximately 9.9% of them singletons. Sequencing used PBMCs from blood, obtained more than 35 days after vaccination. These TCRs come from a man in his fifties or sixties who received an inactivated influenza vaccine. The CDR3 runs from the conserved cysteine through the conserved F or W. Each record gives: clone size, V gene, J gene, D gene, CDR3 protein, CDR3 DNA. A D gene is named only where the DNA matches it firmly. The size entry is marked missing in some rows and otherwise reads once, few, many or a size class.

size: many; V: TRBV7-2; J: TRBJ2-3; D: NA; CDR3: CASNQRSDTQYF; DNA: TGTGCCAGCAACCAAAGGTCGGATACGCAGTATTTT
size: NA; V: TRBV12-3/TRBV12-4; J: TRBJ1-4; D: TRBD1; CDR3: CASSLGGQGHEKLFF; DNA: TGTGCCAGCAGTTTGGGTGGACAGGGGCATGAAAAACTGTTTTTT
size: few; V: TRBV5-1; J: TRBJ2-7; D: NA; CDR3: CASSLATGLNYEQYF; DNA: TGCGCCAGCAGCTTAGCGACAGGACTGAACTACGAGCAGTACTTC
size: few; V: TRBV7-2; J: TRBJ1-5; D: NA; CDR3: CASSLFGGGSNQPQHF; DNA: TGTGCCAGCAGCTTATTTGGCGGTGGGAGCAATCAGCCCCAGCATTTT
size: NA; V: TRBV7-3; J: TRBJ2-5; D: NA; CDR3: CASSPNGTPETQYF; DNA: TGTGCCAGCAGCCCGAACGGGACCCCAGAGACCCAGTACTTC
size: NA; V: TRBV19; J: TRBJ1-5; D: NA; CDR3: CASTGGGGLNQPQHF; DNA: TGTGCCAGTACCGGCGGGGGAGGGCTCAATCAGCCCCAGCATTTT
size: many; V: TRBV11-2; J: TRBJ1-1; D: NA; CDR3: CASSLGTWGQADTEAFF; DNA: TGTGCCAGCAGCTTAGGAACTTGGGGGCAGGCGGACACTGAAGCTTTCTTT
size: once; V: TRBV20-1; J: TRBJ2-2; D: TRBD2; CDR3: CSARDYGTSGKNTGELFF; DNA: TGCAGTGCTAGAGATTACGGGACTAGCGGGAAGAACACCGGGGAGCTGTTTTTT
size: NA; V: TRBV10-3; J: TRBJ2-7; D: TRBD2; CDR3: CAISAGLAGGRVEQYF; DNA: TGTGCCATCAGCGCCGGACTAGCGGGAGGGCGTGTCGAGCAGTACTTC
size: many; V: TRBV20-1; J: TRBJ2-2; D: NA; CDR3: CSALSWGELFF; DNA: TGCAGTGCGCTCTCTTGGGGGGAGCTGTTTTTT
size: few; V: TRBV7-8; J: TRBJ2-1; D: TRBD2; CDR3: CASGPRLAGYREQFF; DNA: TGTGCCAGCGGGCCCCGCCTAGCGGGATATCGGGAGCAGTTCTTC
size: many; V: TRBV6-6; J: TRBJ2-2; D: TRBD1; CDR3: CASSSDRVALFF; DNA: TGTGCCAGCAGTTCGGACAGGGTCGCGCTGTTTTTT
size: NA; V: TRBV7-2; J: TRBJ2-2; D: NA; CDR3: CASSLAGRAVAGELFF; DNA: TGTGCCAGCAGCTTAGCGGGCAGGGCAGTTGCCGGGGAGCTGTTTTTT
size: few; V: TRBV20-1; J: TRBJ2-1; D: TRBD2; CDR3: CSASSGGASGNNEQFF; DNA: TGCAGTGCTAGCTCCGGAGGAGCTAGCGGAAACAATGAGCAGTTCTTC
size: few; V: TRBV4-2; J: TRBJ1-4; D: TRBD1; CDR3: CASSSGTAFNEKLFF; DNA: TGTGCCAGCAGCTCCGGGACAGCCTTTAATGAAAAACTGTTTTTT
size: many; V: TRBV12-3/TRBV12-4; J: TRBJ2-3; D: NA; CDR3: CASSLATPTDTQYF; DNA: TGTGCCAGCAGTTTAGCTACCCCCACAGATACGCAGTATTTT
size: few; V: TRBV3-1; J: TRBJ2-5; D: TRBD1; CDR3: CASSSPWTGYQETQYF; DNA: TGTGCCAGCAGCAGTCCGTGGACAGGGTACCAAGAGACCCAGTACTTC
size: many; V: TRBV29-1; J: TRBJ2-1; D: TRBD1; CDR3: CSVEDQVRGHEQFF; DNA: TGCAGCGTTGAAGATCAGGTCAGGGGGCATGAGCAGTTCTTC
size: NA; V: TRBV7-8; J: TRBJ2-3; D: NA; CDR3: CASSPYAGTRADTQYF; DNA: TGTGCCAGCAGCCCTTACGCCGGGACTCGCGCAGATACGCAGTATTTT
size: few; V: TRBV25-1; J: TRBJ2-7; D: TRBD1; CDR3: CASRVPGTGVHEQYF; DNA: TGTGCCAGCAGAGTTCCAGGGACAGGGGTGCACGAGCAGTACTTC
size: NA; V: TRBV11-2; J: TRBJ2-5; D: TRBD1; CDR3: CASSLDPGGPQYF; DNA: TGTGCCAGCAGCTTAGACCCAGGGGGTCCACAGTACTTC
size: NA; V: TRBV2; J: TRBJ1-1; D: NA; CDR3: CASSVGLPGNTEAFF; DNA: TGTGCCAGCAGTGTAGGCCTACCAGGGAACACTGAAGCTTTCTTT
size: many; V: TRBV3-1; J: TRBJ1-1; D: NA; CDR3: CASSQDVGTTEAFF; DNA: TGTGCCAGCAGCCAAGATGTGGGGACCACTGAAGCTTTCTTT
size: NA; V: TRBV20-1; J: TRBJ2-4; D: NA; CDR3: CSADRDIQYF; DNA: TGCAGTGCGGACCGGGATATTCAGTACTTC
size: few; V: TRBV7-9; J: TRBJ2-1; D: NA; CDR3: CASSLAARASYNEQFF; DNA: TGTGCCAGCAGCTTAGCGGCCAGGGCTTCCTACAATGAGCAGTTCTTC
size: few; V: TRBV6-5; J: TRBJ2-2; D: NA; CDR3: CASSYSKVYGELFF; DNA: TGTGCCAGCAGTTACTCGAAGGTTTACGGGGAGCTGTTTTTT
size: few; V: TRBV28; J: TRBJ1-4; D: NA; CDR3: CASSRGQINEKLFF; DNA: TGTGCCAGCAGTAGGGGTCAGATTAATGAAAAACTGTTTTTT
size: NA; V: TRBV30; J: TRBJ1-1; D: NA; CDR3: CAWSVETENTEAFF; DNA: TGTGCCTGGAGTGTGGAGACAGAAAACACTGAAGCTTTCTTT
size: NA; V: TRBV7-2; J: TRBJ2-3; D: TRBD1; CDR3: CASSPQGFLTDTQYF; DNA: TGTGCCAGCAGCCCACAGGGGTTTTTAACAGATACGCAGTATTTT
size: NA; V: TRBV5-6; J: TRBJ1-2; D: NA; CDR3: CASSLAPGVYGYTF; DNA: TGTGCCAGCAGCTTGGCCCCTGGCGTCTATGGCTACACCTTC
size: many; V: TRBV27; J: TRBJ1-6; D: NA; CDR3: CASSPLGSSYNSPLHF; DNA: TGTGCCAGCAGTCCGTTGGGCAGCTCCTATAATTCACCCCTCCACTTT
size: few; V: TRBV10-3; J: TRBJ1-1; D: NA; CDR3: CAISESSRFGAFF; DNA: TGTGCCATCAGTGAGTCGAGCCGGTTCGGAGCTTTCTTT
size: many; V: TRBV27; J: TRBJ2-7; D: NA; CDR3: CASRDYAGLVQYF; DNA: TGTGCCAGCAGGGACTACGCCGGCCTCGTGCAGTACTTC
size: NA; V: TRBV5-1; J: TRBJ1-3; D: NA; CDR3: CASSLETAGNTINF; DNA: TGCGCCAGCAGCTTGGAAACCGCTGGAAACACCATAAATTTT
size: NA; V: TRBV6-1; J: TRBJ2-2; D: TRBD1; CDR3: CASSLGQGRPGELFF; DNA: TGTGCCAGCAGCCTGGGACAGGGAAGACCCGGGGAGCTGTTTTTT
size: NA; V: TRBV29-1; J: TRBJ2-1; D: TRBD2; CDR3: CSANRLAGINEQFF; DNA: TGCAGCGCCAATCGGCTAGCGGGAATCAATGAGCAGTTCTTC
size: many; V: TRBV20-1; J: TRBJ2-3; D: NA; CDR3: CSAQRGSEADTQYF; DNA: TGCAGTGCCCAGCGTGGTAGCGAGGCAGATACGCAGTATTTT
size: NA; V: TRBV20-1; J: TRBJ1-3; D: NA; CDR3: CSARARGSGNTIYF; DNA: TGCAGTGCTAGAGCCAGGGGTTCTGGAAACACCATATATTTT
size: many; V: TRBV5-5; J: TRBJ2-1; D: NA; CDR3: CASSDGRSYNEQFF; DNA: TGTGCCAGCAGCGATGGTAGGTCCTACAATGAGCAGTTCTTC
size: NA; V: TRBV5-1; J: TRBJ2-1; D: TRBD2; CDR3: CASSSRTSGGFSYNEQFF; DNA: TGCGCCAGCAGCTCAAGGACTAGCGGGGGGTTCTCCTACAATGAGCAGTTCTTC
size: few; V: TRBV28; J: TRBJ1-4; D: TRBD1; CDR3: CASSTGTVNEKLFF; DNA: TGTGCCAGCAGTACTGGGACAGTTAATGAAAAACTGTTTTTT
size: NA; V: TRBV7-9; J: TRBJ2-3; D: NA; CDR3: CASSQLTADTQYF; DNA: TGTGCCAGCAGCCAACTTACTGCAGATACGCAGTATTTT
size: few; V: TRBV6-1; J: TRBJ1-2; D: NA; CDR3: CASSLGQTANYGYTF; DNA: TGTGCCAGCAGCCTAGGACAGACAGCTAACTATGGCTACACCTTC
size: NA; V: TRBV5-1; J: TRBJ1-1; D: NA; CDR3: CASSLVYVNTEAFF; DNA: TGCGCCAGCAGCTTGGTATACGTGAACACTGAAGCTTTCTTT
size: few; V: TRBV28; J: TRBJ2-2; D: NA; CDR3: CASSDPLGGLNTGELFF; DNA: TGTGCCAGCAGTGACCCACTGGGGGGCCTGAACACCGGGGAGCTGTTTTTT
size: NA; V: TRBV29-1; J: TRBJ2-4; D: NA; CDR3: CSVCPPGNIQYF; DNA: TGCAGCGTTTGTCCTCCAGGAAACATTCAGTACTTC
size: many; V: TRBV6-5; J: TRBJ1-1; D: NA; CDR3: CASSSRTLTLNTEAFF; DNA: TGTGCCAGCAGTTCCCGGACACTTACCTTGAACACTGAAGCTTTCTTT